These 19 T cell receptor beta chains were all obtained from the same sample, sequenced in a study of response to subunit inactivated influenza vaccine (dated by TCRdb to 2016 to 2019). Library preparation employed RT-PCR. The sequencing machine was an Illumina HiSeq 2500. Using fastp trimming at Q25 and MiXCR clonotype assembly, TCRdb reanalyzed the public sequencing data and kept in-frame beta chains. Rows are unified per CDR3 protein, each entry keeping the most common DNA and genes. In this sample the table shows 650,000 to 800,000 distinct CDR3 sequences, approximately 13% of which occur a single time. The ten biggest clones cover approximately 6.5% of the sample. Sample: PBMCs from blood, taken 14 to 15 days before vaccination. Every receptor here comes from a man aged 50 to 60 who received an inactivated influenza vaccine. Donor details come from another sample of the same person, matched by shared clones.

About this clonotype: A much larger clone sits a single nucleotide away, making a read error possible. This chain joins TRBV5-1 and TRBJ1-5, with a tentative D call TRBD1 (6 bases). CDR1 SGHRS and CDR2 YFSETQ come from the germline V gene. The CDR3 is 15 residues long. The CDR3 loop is CASSSSGQPDHPQHF. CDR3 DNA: TGCGCCAGCAGCTCCTCGGGACAACCTGATCATCCCCAGCATTTT.

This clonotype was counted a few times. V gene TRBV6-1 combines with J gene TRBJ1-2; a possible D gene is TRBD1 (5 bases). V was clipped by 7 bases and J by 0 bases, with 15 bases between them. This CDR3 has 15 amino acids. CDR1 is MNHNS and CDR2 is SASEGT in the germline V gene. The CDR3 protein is CASIWGTLANYGYTF. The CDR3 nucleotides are TGTGCCAGCATATGGGGGACCTTAGCTAACTATGGCTACACCTTC.

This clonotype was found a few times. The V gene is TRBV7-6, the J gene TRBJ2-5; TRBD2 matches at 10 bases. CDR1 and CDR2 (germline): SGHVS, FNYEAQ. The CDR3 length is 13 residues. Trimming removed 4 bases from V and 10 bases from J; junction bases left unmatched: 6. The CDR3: CASSSSSGRGQYF. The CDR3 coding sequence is TGTGCCAGCAGCTCTTCTAGCGGGAGAGGCCAGTACTTC.

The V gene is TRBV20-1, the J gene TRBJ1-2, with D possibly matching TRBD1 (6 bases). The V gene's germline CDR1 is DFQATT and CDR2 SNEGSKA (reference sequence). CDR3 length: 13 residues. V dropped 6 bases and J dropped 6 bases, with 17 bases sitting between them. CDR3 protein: CSAQGTNRDGYTF. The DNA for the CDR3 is TGCAGTGCGCAGGGAACCAACAGGGATGGCTACACCTTC.

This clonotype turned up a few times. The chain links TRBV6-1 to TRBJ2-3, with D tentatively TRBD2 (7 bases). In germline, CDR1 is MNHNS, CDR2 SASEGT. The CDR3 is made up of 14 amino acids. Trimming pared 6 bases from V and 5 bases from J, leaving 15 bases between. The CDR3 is CASSPSGGRDTQYF. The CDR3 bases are TGTGCCAGCAGCCCCTCGGGGGGCAGAGATACGCAGTATTTT.

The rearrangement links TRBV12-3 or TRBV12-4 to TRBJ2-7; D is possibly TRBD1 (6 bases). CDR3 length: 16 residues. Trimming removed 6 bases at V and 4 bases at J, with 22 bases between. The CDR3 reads CASSLPQGTLGYEQYF. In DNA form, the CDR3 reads TGTGCCAGCAGCCTCCCCCAGGGGACCCTAGGGTACGAGCAGTACTTC.

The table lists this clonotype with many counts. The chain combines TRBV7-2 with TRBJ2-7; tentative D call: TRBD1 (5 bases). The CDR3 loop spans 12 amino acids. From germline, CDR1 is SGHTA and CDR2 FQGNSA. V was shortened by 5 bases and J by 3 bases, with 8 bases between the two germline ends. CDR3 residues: CASSVRDYEQYF. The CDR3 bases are TGTGCCAGCAGCGTCAGGGACTACGAGCAGTACTTC.

The CDR3 region has the DNA TGTGCCAGCAGCCAAGATATGTCAGTTCCCGAGCAGTACTTC. Residues: CASSQDMSVPEQYF. This chain connects TRBV4-2 to TRBJ2-7; D call uncertain. Germline V lookup: CDR1 LGHNA, CDR2 YNFKEQ. The CDR3 length is 14 residues. Trimming shortened V by 0 bases and J by 6 bases, and 12 bases separated the two germline ends.

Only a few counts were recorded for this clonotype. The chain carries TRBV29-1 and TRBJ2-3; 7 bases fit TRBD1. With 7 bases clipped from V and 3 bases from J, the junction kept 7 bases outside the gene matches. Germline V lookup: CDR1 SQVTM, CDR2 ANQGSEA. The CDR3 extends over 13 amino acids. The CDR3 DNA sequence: TGCAGCGACTACGACAGGGAGACAGATACGCAGTATTTT. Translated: CSDYDRETDTQYF.

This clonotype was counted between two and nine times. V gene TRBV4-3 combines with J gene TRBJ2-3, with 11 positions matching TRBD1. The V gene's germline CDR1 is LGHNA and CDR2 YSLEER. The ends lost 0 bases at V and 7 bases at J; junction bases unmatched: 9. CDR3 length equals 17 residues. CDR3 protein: CASSQDLRTGGGNTQYF. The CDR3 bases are TGCGCCAGCAGCCAAGATTTAAGGACAGGGGGCGGTAATACGCAGTATTTT.

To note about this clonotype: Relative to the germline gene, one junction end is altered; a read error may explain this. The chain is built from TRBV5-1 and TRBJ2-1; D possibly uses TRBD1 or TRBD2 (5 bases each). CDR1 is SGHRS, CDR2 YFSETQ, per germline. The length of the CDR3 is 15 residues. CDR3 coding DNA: TGCGCCAACAGCCCGGGACGGGGCTCCTACAATGAGCAGTTCTTC. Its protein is CANSPGRGSYNEQFF.

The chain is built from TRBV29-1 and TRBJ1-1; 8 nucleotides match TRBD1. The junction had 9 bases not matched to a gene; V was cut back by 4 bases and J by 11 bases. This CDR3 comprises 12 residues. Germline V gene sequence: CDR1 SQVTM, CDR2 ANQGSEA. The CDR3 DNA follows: TGCAGCGTTGTTCAGGGGGCTACACTTGCTTTCTTT. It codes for CSVVQGATLAFF.

The CDR3 coding sequence is TGTGCCAGCAGCCCACAGGGAGGCCTGGGGAACACTGAAGCTTTCTTT. Encoded protein: CASSPQGGLGNTEAFF. The chain uses TRBV11-1 and TRBJ1-1, with D possibly being TRBD1 (6 bases). The CDR3 is 16 amino acids. Germline lookup yields CDR1 SGHAT and CDR2 FQDESV (reference sequence). V shed 5 bases and J shed 1 base, with 17 bases lying between them. The variable domain in full, completed from reference TRBV11-1 and TRBJ1-1, reads EAEVAQSPRYKITEKSQAVAFWCDPISGHATLYWYRQILGQGPELLVQFQDESVVDDSQLPKDRFSAERLKGVDSTLKIQPAELGDSAMYLCASSPQGGLGNTEAFFGQGTRLTVV.

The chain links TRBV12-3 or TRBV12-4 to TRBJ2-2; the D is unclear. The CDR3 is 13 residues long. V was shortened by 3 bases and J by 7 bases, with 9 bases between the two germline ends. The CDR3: CASSFFSVGELFF. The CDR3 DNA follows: TGTGCCAGCAGTTTTTTCTCTGTCGGGGAGCTGTTTTTT.

The CDR3 spells CASSLAAGTSTDTQYF. CDR3 in DNA: TGTGCCAGCAGCTTAGCGGCGGGTACTAGTACAGATACGCAGTATTTT. The chain uses TRBV7-9 and TRBJ2-3; TRBD2 might be the D (5 bases). Per the germline V gene, CDR1 is SEHNR and CDR2 is FQNEAQ (reference sequence). V was clipped by 0 bases and J by 3 bases, with 13 bases between them. The CDR3 has 16 amino acids.

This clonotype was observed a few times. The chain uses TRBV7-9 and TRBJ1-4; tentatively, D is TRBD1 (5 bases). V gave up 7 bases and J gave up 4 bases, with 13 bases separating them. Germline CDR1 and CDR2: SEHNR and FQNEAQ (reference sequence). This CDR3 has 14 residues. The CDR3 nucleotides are TGTGCCAGCACCCCAGGGCCAGTTAATGAAAAACTGTTTTTT. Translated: CASTPGPVNEKLFF.

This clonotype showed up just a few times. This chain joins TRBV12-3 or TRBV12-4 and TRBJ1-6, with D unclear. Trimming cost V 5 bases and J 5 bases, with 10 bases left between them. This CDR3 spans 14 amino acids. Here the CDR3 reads CASSPHGNNSPLHF. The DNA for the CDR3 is TGTGCCAGCAGTCCCCATGGGAATAATTCACCCCTCCACTTT.

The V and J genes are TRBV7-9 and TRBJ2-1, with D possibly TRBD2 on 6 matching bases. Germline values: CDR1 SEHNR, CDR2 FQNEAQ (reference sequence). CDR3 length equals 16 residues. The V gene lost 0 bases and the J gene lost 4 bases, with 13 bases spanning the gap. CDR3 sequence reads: CASSLARGIGYNEQFF. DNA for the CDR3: TGTGCCAGCAGCTTAGCGCGCGGGATCGGGTACAATGAGCAGTTCTTC.

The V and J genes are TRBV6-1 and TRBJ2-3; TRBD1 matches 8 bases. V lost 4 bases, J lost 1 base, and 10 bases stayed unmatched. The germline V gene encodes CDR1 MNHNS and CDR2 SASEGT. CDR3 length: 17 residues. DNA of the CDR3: TGTGCCAGCAGTGGCGACAGGGGATGGTTCGGCACAGATACGCAGTATTTT. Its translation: CASSGDRGWFGTDTQYF.